The clone carrying this T cell receptor beta chain was seen just once. Its antigen is not known. An end of the junction does not agree with germline; a read error may underlie this. Germline values: CDR1 LNHDA, CDR2 SQIVND (reference sequence). The CDR3 length is 13 residues. This specimen belongs to a study of T cell responses to AZD1222 COVID-19 vaccine. General study points: There were mostly white British donors and more females than males, and clonal diversity was possibly underestimated. At baseline, just five to seven AZD1222 recipients tested seropositive. Only after the peak T cell response were repertoires sampled.

The assay was immunoSEQ multiplex PCR, and TCRdb's table has in-frame clones only and misses some. The table lists some 200,000 clones, 85% to 95% of them singletons. This clonotype originated in an adult who received the MenACWY meningococcal vaccine as a control. The source was peripheral blood, collected 28 days after the second dose of the MenACWY control vaccine. This sequence joins TRBV19 and TRBJ1-5; D uncertain. As DNA, the CDR3 is TGTGCCAGTCGTATGAGGAGCAATCAGCCCCAGCATTTT. This sequence encodes CASRMRSNQPQHF.